The source of this TCR beta chain is a study of cytomegalovirus exposure and HLA in healthy donors. PCR was performed using 60 Vbeta and 13 Jbeta primers. Using immunoSEQ multiplex PCR, the repertoire was profiled, and TCRdb retains in-frame clones only, with some absent. The repertoire holds fewer than 250,000 clones, with 87% as singletons. V was cut by 4 bases and J by 5 bases, with 14 bases left in between. The CDR3 is 14 residues long. Germline V gene lookup returns CDR1 SGDLS and CDR2 YYNGEE. This clone was seen once. The V gene is TRBV9, the J gene TRBJ2-3, with D possibly TRBD2 on 7 matching bases. Material: PBMCs. The source is a boy between 2 and 10 years old in good health and CMV-seronegative. In DNA form, the CDR3 reads TGTGCCAGCAGCAGAGAGGGGGGGAAAGATACGCAGTATTTT. Amino acid sequence: CASSREGGKDTQYF.